This T cell receptor beta chain appears in the sequencing data of a study of shared clonotypes between healthy human individuals. Germline CDR1 is SGHRS and CDR2 is YFSETQ. The CDR3 is 14 amino acids. Trimming cost V 1 base and J 6 bases, with 13 bases left between them. Terminally differentiated effector memory CD45RA+ cells were left out of the naive CD8 fraction, which was CD45RO-negative and positively selected for CCR7. Among the donors, all were Caucasian adults who lived in Nashville, Tennessee. To note about this clone: No antigen is known for it.

Points from the study as a whole: Larger richness was generally estimated for naive than memory subsets.

Data came from immunoSEQ multiplex PCR; TCRdb stores just in-frame clones and leaves some out. The data show about 820,000 clones, around 93% seen once. This receptor was taken from a man aged 25-45 years in good health. This chain uses TRBV5-1 with TRBJ1-1, with D possibly TRBD1 on 5 matching bases. The sequencing input was naive CD8+ T cells sorted from blood. The CDR3: CASSLNGGGAEAFF. The CDR3 DNA reads TGCGCCAGCAGCTTGAACGGGGGAGGCGCTGAAGCTTTCTTT.